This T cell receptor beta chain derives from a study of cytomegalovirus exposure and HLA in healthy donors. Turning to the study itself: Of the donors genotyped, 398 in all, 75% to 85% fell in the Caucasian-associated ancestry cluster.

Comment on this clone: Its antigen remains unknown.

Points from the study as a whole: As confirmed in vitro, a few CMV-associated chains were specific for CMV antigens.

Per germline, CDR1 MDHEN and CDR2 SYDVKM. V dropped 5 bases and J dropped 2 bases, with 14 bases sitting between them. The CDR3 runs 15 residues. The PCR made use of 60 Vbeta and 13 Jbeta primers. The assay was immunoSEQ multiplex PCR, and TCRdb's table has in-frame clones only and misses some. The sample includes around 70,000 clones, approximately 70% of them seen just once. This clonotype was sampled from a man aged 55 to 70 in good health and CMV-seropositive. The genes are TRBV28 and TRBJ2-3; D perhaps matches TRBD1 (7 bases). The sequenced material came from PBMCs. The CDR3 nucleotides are TGTGCCAGCAGTCCCCAGGGGGGAGTCACAGATACGCAGTATTTT. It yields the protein CASSPQGGVTDTQYF. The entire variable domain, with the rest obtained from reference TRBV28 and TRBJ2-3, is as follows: DVKVTQSSRYLVKRTGEKVFLECVQDMDHENMFWYRQDPGLGLRLIYFSYDVKMKEKGDIPEGYSVSREKKERFSLILESASTNQTSMYLCASSPQGGVTDTQYFGPGTRLTVL.